This passage covers 26 T cell receptor beta chains from one sample sequenced in a study of human T cells and chemical hapten exposure. TCRdb called the RACE reads again in MiXCR, with one record for every CDR3 protein. The sample holds 90,000 to 110,000 distinct CDR3 sequences, 30% to 35% seen once. As for time point: patch test 3, about 24 weeks after DPC sensitization. As to treatment: therapeutic diphenylcyclopropenone sensitization with weekly scalp DPC. The source was whole blood, collected in connection with sensitization to the hapten diphenylcyclopropenone (DPC). These receptor sequences come from a man in his forties with alopecia areata. Some clones in this sample may be carry-over from other donors' samples.

The rearrangement joins TRBV30 to TRBJ1-5; a possible D gene is TRBD1 (5 bases). CDR3 length equals 15 residues. CDR1 and CDR2 (germline): GTSNPN, SVGIG (reference sequence). The V end lost 0 bases, the J end lost 0 bases, and 9 bases lay between the germline ends. In nucleotides, the CDR3 is TGTGCCTGGAGTGTCGGACAATATAGCAATCAGCCCCAGCATTTT. This gives the protein CAWSVGQYSNQPQHF.

This chain connects TRBV14 to TRBJ2-7; maybe TRBD1 (5 bases). The length of the CDR3 is 14 residues. V was shortened by 4 bases and J by 2 bases, with 12 bases between the two germline ends. Germline values: CDR1 SGHDN, CDR2 FVKESK. CDR3 in amino acids: CASSRAGLAYEQYV. CDR3 DNA: TGTGCCAGCAGCCGCGCAGGGCTAGCCTACGAGCAGTACGTC.

The rearrangement uses TRBV7-9 and TRBJ2-3; 8 nucleotides match TRBD2. CDR1 and CDR2 from the germline V gene are SEHNR and FQNEAQ (reference sequence). The CDR3 contains 18 residues. V lost 2 bases to trimming and J lost 0 bases; unmatched junction nucleotides: 10. CDR3 nucleotides: TGTGCCAGCAGCTTATGGAGCGGGAGTAGGGGGAGCACAGATACGCAGTATTTT. Translated, it gives CASSLWSGSRGSTDTQYF.

The chain has TRBV5-1 and TRBJ2-3; TRBD2 aligns across 9 bases. The trim removed 3 bases at V and 4 bases at J, leaving 6 bases unmatched. The CDR3 contains 15 residues. Germline CDR1 is SGHRS and CDR2 is YFSETQ. CDR3 DNA: TGCGCCAGCAGCTGGGTAGCGGGAGAAGCAGATACGCAGTATTTT. This encodes CASSWVAGEADTQYF. Using reference TRBV5-1 and TRBJ2-3 for the parts outside the CDR3, the full variable domain is KAGVTQTPRYLIKTRGQQVTLSCSPISGHRSVSWYQQTPGQGLQFLFEYFSETQRNKGNFPGRFSGRQFSNSRSEMNVSTLELGDSALYLCASSWVAGEADTQYFGPGTRLTVL.

This clonotype was seen more than once but under ten times. This chain links TRBV27 with TRBJ2-2; D assignment may be TRBD1 or TRBD2 (5 bases each). CDR1 is MNHEY and CDR2 is SMNVEV in the germline V gene (reference sequence). The CDR3 loop spans 12 amino acids. V was shortened by 3 bases and J by 7 bases, with 6 bases between the two germline ends. CDR3 sequence reads: CASSFGGGELFF. As DNA, the CDR3 is TGTGCCAGCAGTTTTGGGGGCGGGGAGCTGTTTTTT.

This clonotype was counted between two and nine times. The chain employs TRBV28 and TRBJ2-7; D could derive from TRBD1 or TRBD2 (6 bases each). The germline V and J ends were trimmed by 6 bases and 2 bases, with 17 bases remaining between them. This CDR3 has 15 amino acids. Germline values: CDR1 MDHEN, CDR2 SYDVKM. The CDR3 coding sequence is TGTGCCAGCAGCCCCACCGGGGGCAGGGCCTACGAGCAGTACTTC. This codes for CASSPTGGRAYEQYF.

This clonotype was seen a handful of times. The genes are TRBV12-3 or TRBV12-4 and TRBJ2-3; D unresolved. The CDR3 has 12 residues. Trimming shortened V by 8 bases and J by 5 bases, and 11 bases separated the two germline ends. The chain's CDR3 is CASGLDGDTQYF. The CDR3 DNA sequence: TGTGCCAGCGGGCTGGACGGAGATACGCAGTATTTT.

The chain links TRBV28 to TRBJ2-1; maybe TRBD2 (5 bases). The CDR3 extends over 11 amino acids. The V gene lost 8 bases and the J gene lost 7 bases, with 9 bases spanning the gap. The germline V gene has CDR1 MDHEN and CDR2 SYDVKM. As DNA, the CDR3 is TGTGCCAGCCCTAGCAGAAATGAGCAGTTCTTC. Translating it yields CASPSRNEQFF. Filled out from reference TRBV28 and TRBJ2-1, the complete variable domain reads DVKVTQSSRYLVKRTGEKVFLECVQDMDHENMFWYRQDPGLGLRLIYFSYDVKMKEKGDIPEGYSVSREKKERFSLILESASTNQTSMYLCASPSRNEQFFGPGTRLTVL.

The CDR3 sequence is CASSSYTASGANVLTF. CDR3 DNA sequence: TGTGCCAGCAGCTCCTACACAGCCTCTGGGGCCAACGTCCTGACTTTC. This chain links TRBV5-5 with TRBJ2-6; D remains unclear. Trimming removed 3 bases at V and 0 bases at J, with 10 bases between. The germline gives CDR1 SGHKS, CDR2 YYEKEE (reference sequence). CDR3 size: 16 residues.

The V and J genes are TRBV5-1 and TRBJ2-3; D remains unclear. The CDR3 loop spans 15 amino acids. The germline gives CDR1 SGHRS, CDR2 YFSETQ. With 0 bases removed from V and 0 bases from J, the gap between germline ends came to 8 bases. CDR3 sequence reads: CASSLGQTSTDTQYF. CDR3 DNA sequence: TGCGCCAGCAGCTTGGGTCAGACTAGCACAGATACGCAGTATTTT.

The rearrangement uses TRBV7-9 and TRBJ2-3; D is undetermined. V was trimmed by 4 bases and J by 4 bases, leaving 12 bases between them. In germline, CDR1 is SEHNR, CDR2 FQNEAQ (reference sequence). This CDR3 contains 14 residues. The CDR3 is CASSYTKGPDTQYF. The CDR3 DNA is TGTGCCAGCAGCTACACGAAGGGCCCAGATACGCAGTATTTT.

This clonotype was counted between two and nine times. The chain employs TRBV29-1 and TRBJ2-7; D gene ambiguous. The CDR3 runs to 11 residues. The V end was cut by 7 bases, the J end by 6 bases, with 13 bases between. Per the germline V gene, CDR1 is SQVTM and CDR2 is ANQGSEA. CDR3 sequence: CSEGKVIEQYV. The CDR3 nucleotides read TGCAGCGAAGGAAAGGTTATCGAGCAGTACGTC.

This chain connects TRBV20-1 to TRBJ1-5; D not certain. Trimming stripped 5 bases from V and 5 bases from J, with 13 bases between. Germline V gene lookup returns CDR1 DFQATT and CDR2 SNEGSKA (reference sequence). The CDR3 is 13 residues long. The chain's CDR3 is CSARTEADQPQHF. The CDR3 nucleotides read TGCAGTGCTCGGACTGAAGCGGATCAGCCCCAGCATTTT.

The V gene is TRBV5-4, the J gene TRBJ2-5; 14 bases are shared with TRBD2. Germline loops: CDR1 SGHNT, CDR2 YYREEE (reference sequence). The CDR3 runs 16 residues. The V gene end was trimmed by 3 bases and the J gene end by 5 bases; junction bases not matched to a gene: 6. CDR3: CASSSGLAGDMETQYF. The CDR3 bases are TGTGCCAGCAGCTCGGGACTAGCGGGAGATATGGAGACCCAGTACTTC.

This clonotype was seen just once. The chain combines TRBV12-3 or TRBV12-4 with TRBJ2-7; D is unresolved. V dropped 6 bases and J dropped 4 bases, with 16 bases sitting between them. This CDR3 has 14 amino acids. The CDR3 DNA is TGTGCCAGCAGCTCGACTGACCTTGGATACGAGCAGTACGTC. Its translation is CASSSTDLGYEQYV.

This clonotype came up many times. The rearrangement uses TRBV29-1 and TRBJ2-2, with no clear D. CDR3 size: 13 residues. Germline CDR1 is SQVTM and CDR2 is ANQGSEA. V gave up 4 bases and J gave up 1 base, with 7 bases separating them. In nucleotides, the CDR3 is TGCAGCGTTGGAACCGGGAACACCGGGGAGCTGTTTTTT. It is translated as CSVGTGNTGELFF.

The chain couples TRBV5-1 to TRBJ2-1, with 7 bases that match TRBD1. This CDR3 region has 14 residues. Germline assignment: CDR1 SGHRS and CDR2 YFSETQ. Germline trimming cut 5 bases from V and 4 bases from J; bases unmatched to any gene: 6. The CDR3 reads CASRPGQSYNEQFF. CDR3 DNA: TGCGCCAGCAGACCGGGACAGAGTTACAATGAGCAGTTCTTC. Using reference TRBV5-1 and TRBJ2-1 for the parts outside the CDR3, the full variable domain is KAGVTQTPRYLIKTRGQQVTLSCSPISGHRSVSWYQQTPGQGLQFLFEYFSETQRNKGNFPGRFSGRQFSNSRSEMNVSTLELGDSALYLCASRPGQSYNEQFFGPGTRLTVL.

The chain uses TRBV7-2 and TRBJ2-1; perhaps TRBD2 as D (6 bases). The V gene's germline CDR1 is SGHTA and CDR2 FQGNSA. V was shortened by 5 bases and J by 4 bases, with 12 bases between the two germline ends. There are 14 residues in the CDR3. The CDR3 sequence is CASSPGSGYNEQFF. CDR3 DNA sequence: TGTGCCAGCAGCCCTGGTAGCGGTTACAATGAGCAGTTCTTC.

Only one count was recorded for this clonotype. V and J are TRBV4-3 and TRBJ2-3; 16 nucleotides match TRBD2. Germline loops: CDR1 LGHNA, CDR2 YSLEER. This CDR3 is built from 22 residues. Losses at the gene ends were 0 bases for V and 5 bases for J; bases not matched to a gene: 17. The CDR3 nucleotides read TGCGCCAGCAGCCAAGATCCGGAACAGGGGGGACTAGCGGGGGGGTCCGGAGATACGCAGTATTTT. This gives the protein CASSQDPEQGGLAGGSGDTQYF.

This chain joins TRBV6-2 or TRBV6-3 and TRBJ2-7; TRBD1 aligns across 7 bases. The CDR3 is made up of 13 amino acids. Germline CDR1 is MNHEY and CDR2 is SVGEGT. J gave up 2 bases and V 5 bases, and 3 bases lay outside the gene matches. CDR3 DNA sequence: TGTGCCAGCAGTGCGACAGGGACCTACGAGCAGTACGTC. This codes for CASSATGTYEQYV.

The sample holds a few counts of this clonotype. The rearrangement uses TRBV6-2 or TRBV6-3 and TRBJ2-7; 7 nucleotides line up with TRBD2. The CDR3 is made up of 15 amino acids. In germline, CDR1 is MNHEY, CDR2 SVGEGT. V lost 6 bases, J lost 3 bases, and 11 bases stayed unmatched. The CDR3 DNA reads TGTGCCAGCAGCTTAGGGTCTAGCGGACGCTACGAGCAGTACTTC. This codes for CASSLGSSGRYEQYF.

V usage is TRBV12-3 or TRBV12-4 and J usage is TRBJ2-5; D unresolved. There are 12 residues in the CDR3. Between the trimmed V and J ends, which lost 3 bases and 7 bases, there was a span of 9 bases. CDR3 amino acids: CASSFFEGTQYF. Written as DNA, the CDR3 is TGTGCCAGCAGTTTTTTCGAAGGGACCCAGTACTTC.

This clonotype was recorded a few times. The chain joins TRBV12-3 or TRBV12-4 to TRBJ2-7; TRBD2 matches at 12 bases. V shed 8 bases, J shed 5 bases, and the junction held 7 bases outside the gene matches. The length of the CDR3 is 14 residues. CDR3 residues: CASGRLAGEDEQYF. The CDR3 DNA is TGTGCCAGCGGGAGACTAGCGGGAGAGGACGAGCAGTACTTC.

There are many counts of this clonotype. V and J are TRBV29-1 and TRBJ1-1; no reliable D call. Germline-derived CDR1 and CDR2 are SQVTM and ANQGSEA. V lost 1 base and J lost 4, with 7 bases in between. This CDR3 is 12 amino acids long. CDR3 loop: CSVEAGITEAFF. DNA for the CDR3: TGCAGCGTTGAAGCCGGGATCACTGAAGCTTTCTTT.

To note about this clonotype: The junction does not match germline at one end; this may be a read error. In DNA form, the CDR3 reads TGTGCCAGCTCACCATCGGACAGCACTAAAGCTTTCTTT. Translated, it gives CASSPSDSTKAFF. The chain is built from TRBV18 and TRBJ1-1, with a weak D call TRBD1 (6 bases). Germline V gives CDR1 KGHSH, CDR2 LQKENI. This CDR3 has 13 amino acids.

This clonotype was observed a handful of times. CDR3 nucleotide sequence: TGTGCCAGCAGCCAAGGTAGACTAGACACCGGGGAGCTGTTTTTT. It yields the protein CASSQGRLDTGELFF. J is TRBJ2-2 and V is TRBV3-1, with TRBD2 as a possible D gene (6 bases). The V and J ends lost 1 base and 3 bases respectively, with 9 bases between them. CDR1 LGHDT and CDR2 YNNKEL come from the germline V gene (reference sequence). CDR3 length equals 15 residues. The full variable domain, in which reference TRBV3-1 and TRBJ2-2 provide the parts outside the CDR3, is DTAVSQTPKYLVTQMGNDKSIKCEQNLGHDTMYWYKQDSKKFLKIMFSYNNKELIINETVPNRFSPKSPDKAHLNLHINSLELGDSAVYFCASSQGRLDTGELFFGEGSRLTVL.